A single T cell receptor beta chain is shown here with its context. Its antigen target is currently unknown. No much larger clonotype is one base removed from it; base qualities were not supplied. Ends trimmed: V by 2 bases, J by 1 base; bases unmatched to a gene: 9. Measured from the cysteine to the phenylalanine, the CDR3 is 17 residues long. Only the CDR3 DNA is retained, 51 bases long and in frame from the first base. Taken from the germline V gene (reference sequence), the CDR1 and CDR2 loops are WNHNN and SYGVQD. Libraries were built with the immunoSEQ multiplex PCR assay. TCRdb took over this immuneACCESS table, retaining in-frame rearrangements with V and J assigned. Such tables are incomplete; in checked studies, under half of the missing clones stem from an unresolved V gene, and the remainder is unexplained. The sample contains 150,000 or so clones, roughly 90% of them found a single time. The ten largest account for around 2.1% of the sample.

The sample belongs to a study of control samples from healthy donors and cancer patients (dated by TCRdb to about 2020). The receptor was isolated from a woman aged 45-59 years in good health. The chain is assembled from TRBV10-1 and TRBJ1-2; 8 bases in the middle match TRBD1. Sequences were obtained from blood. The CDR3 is CASSEGTGWGFNYGYTF. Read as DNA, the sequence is TGCGCCAGCAGTGAGGGGACAGGATGGGGGTTTAACTATGGCTACACCTTC.